A selection of T cell receptor beta chains follows, all from one sample in a study of T cells after yellow fever vaccination. TCRdb used MiXCR to reprocess the 5' RACE reads, holding one entry per CDR3 protein. The sample contains roughly 500,000 distinct CDR3 sequences, under 25% of which appear only once. The sequencing used PBMCs, collected 15 days after the yellow fever booster vaccination. The source is a man younger than 45 who received the YFV17D yellow fever vaccine. Both conserved end residues are part of each CDR3. A D gene is named only where the DNA matches it firmly. Not every row has a clone size; where given, it reads once, few, many or a size class.

v_call	d_call	clone_size	j_call	cdr3_aa	cdr3_nt
TRBV12-3/TRBV12-4	TRBD1	NA	TRBJ1-4	CASRDRGGATNEKLFF	TGTGCCAGCAGGGACAGGGGCGGAGCAACTAATGAAAAACTGTTTTTT
TRBV15	NA	few	TRBJ2-7	CATSRDLLGNYEQYF	TGTGCCACCAGCAGAGATTTGCTAGGGAACTACGAGCAGTACTTC
TRBV20-1	TRBD2	NA	TRBJ2-3	CSAIRTSGKAQYF	TGCAGTGCTATTAGAACTAGCGGCAAAGCGCAGTATTTT
TRBV20-1	NA	many	TRBJ1-1	CSASQGGGNTEAFF	TGCAGTGCTAGTCAAGGAGGGGGGAACACTGAAGCTTTCTTT
TRBV7-2	TRBD2	NA	TRBJ2-5	CASASLAGGGETQYF	TGTGCCAGCGCTTCATTAGCGGGAGGGGGGGAGACCCAGTACTTC
TRBV30	NA	NA	TRBJ2-3	CAWKNIINTQYF	TGTGCCTGGAAGAACATTATAAATACGCAGTATTTT
TRBV13	NA	few	TRBJ2-5	CASSLVYSPVGGGETQYF	TGTGCCAGCAGCTTAGTCTATTCTCCGGTGGGAGGCGGCGAGACCCAGTACTTC
TRBV20-1	TRBD2	few	TRBJ2-4	CCARGPTSGGHAIQYF	TGCTGTGCTAGGGGCCCGACTAGCGGGGGGCATGCCATTCAGTACTTC
TRBV12-3/TRBV12-4	TRBD1	NA	TRBJ1-2	CASSFPPGQGNYGYTF	TGTGCCAGCAGTTTCCCCCCGGGACAGGGAAACTATGGCTACACCTTC
TRBV20-1	TRBD2	once	TRBJ2-7	CSASLEGLAGGSYEQYF	TGCAGTGCTAGTCTAGAAGGACTAGCGGGAGGGTCCTACGAGCAGTACTTC
TRBV11-2	NA	NA	TRBJ2-7	CASSLDPHGLVSYEQYF	TGTGCCAGCAGCTTAGATCCCCATGGGCTAGTATCCTACGAGCAGTACTTC
TRBV5-1	NA	few	TRBJ1-3	CASSATDSGNTIYF	TGCGCCAGCAGCGCGACTGATTCTGGAAACACCATATATTTT
TRBV6-5	TRBD2	NA	TRBJ2-3	CASSYRGGEDTQYF	TGTGCCAGCAGTTACCGGGGGGGGGAAGATACGCAGTATTTT
TRBV6-1	NA	NA	TRBJ2-5	CASSASGHHQETQYF	TGTGCCAGCAGTGCATCGGGACACCACCAAGAGACCCAGTACTTC
TRBV7-2	NA	NA	TRBJ2-1	CASSSQEGQIYNEQFF	TGTGCCAGCAGCTCCCAAGAGGGGCAGATCTACAATGAGCAGTTCTTC
TRBV3-1	NA	few	TRBJ2-7	CASSQDGLPGQQQYF	TGTGCCAGCAGCCAAGATGGGCTGCCGGGACAACAACAGTACTTC
TRBV6-1	TRBD2	few	TRBJ2-3	CASSPGLVYTDTQYF	TGTGCCAGCAGTCCGGGACTAGTTTATACAGATACGCAGTATTTT
TRBV9	NA	few	TRBJ1-6	CASSVGPGNSPLHF	TGTGCCAGCAGCGTAGGCCCAGGGAATTCACCCCTCCACTTT
TRBV6-1	TRBD2	few	TRBJ2-5	CASRGSGRAGQTQYF	TGTGCCAGCAGGGGTAGCGGGAGGGCCGGACAGACCCAGTACTTC
TRBV12-3/TRBV12-4	NA	NA	TRBJ2-2	CASSPRGAGELFF	TGTGCCAGCAGTCCCAGGGGGGCCGGGGAGCTGTTTTTT
TRBV7-2	TRBD2	NA	TRBJ2-5	CASSTGLAVWRETQYF	TGTGCCAGCAGCACGGGACTAGCGGTTTGGCGGGAGACCCAGTACTTC
TRBV3-1	TRBD2	NA	TRBJ2-2	CASSHQLGSGLASPGELFF	TGTGCCAGCAGCCATCAACTAGGCAGCGGACTAGCGTCCCCCGGGGAGCTGTTTTTT
TRBV7-9	NA	few	TRBJ1-1	CASSSRYDTEAFF	TGTGCCAGCAGCTCACGGTATGACACTGAAGCTTTCTTT
TRBV7-2	NA	few	TRBJ2-7	CASSYSSTGSYEQYF	TGTGCCAGCAGCTATAGTTCGACGGGCTCCTACGAGCAGTACTTC
TRBV18	NA	few	TRBJ2-3	CASSLLSATDTQYF	TGTGCCAGCTCACTTCTCTCAGCGACAGATACGCAGTATTTT
TRBV18	NA	NA	TRBJ2-3	CASSPRDLTDTQYF	TGTGCCAGCTCACCACGGGACCTCACAGATACGCAGTATTTT
TRBV20-1	TRBD1	few	TRBJ2-3	CSASGTGLLYF	TGCAGTGCCTCCGGGACAGGGCTCCTTTATTTT
TRBV6-1	TRBD2	few	TRBJ2-1	CASSIAGEYNEQFF	TGTGCCAGCAGTATAGCGGGAGAGTACAATGAGCAGTTCTTC
TRBV6-2/TRBV6-3	TRBD1	NA	TRBJ2-7	CASSFSGQGAYEQYF	TGTGCCAGCAGCTTTTCGGGACAGGGGGCCTACGAGCAGTACTTC
TRBV6-1	NA	NA	TRBJ2-5	CASRDPGWQETQYF	TGTGCCAGCAGGGACCCAGGGTGGCAAGAGACCCAGTACTTC
TRBV4-3	NA	NA	TRBJ2-1	CASSQEWLTSYNEQFF	TGCGCCAGCAGCCAAGAATGGCTGACCTCCTACAATGAGCAGTTCTTC
TRBV25-1	NA	few	TRBJ1-1	CASETRMNTEAFF	TGTGCCAGCGAGACACGTATGAACACTGAAGCTTTCTTT
TRBV20-1	TRBD1	NA	TRBJ2-5	CSYPRGLEETQYF	TGCAGCTACCCCAGGGGGCTTGAGGAGACCCAGTACTTC
TRBV20-1	TRBD2	few	TRBJ2-3	CSASTSGTDTQYF	TGCAGTGCTAGTACTAGCGGCACAGATACGCAGTATTTT
TRBV7-2	TRBD1	few	TRBJ1-6	CASSQRPGTAVSPLHF	TGTGCCAGCAGCCAACGACCCGGGACAGCGGTTTCACCCCTCCACTTT
TRBV5-1	TRBD2	NA	TRBJ2-3	CASSSPSGRGTDTQYF	TGCGCCAGCAGCTCACCTAGCGGGAGAGGGACAGATACGCAGTATTTT
TRBV18	NA	NA	TRBJ2-1	CASSPRSGTHNEQFF	TGTGCCAGCTCACCACGTTCCGGGACACACAATGAGCAGTTCTTC
TRBV7-2	NA	NA	TRBJ1-2	CASILQDDSNYGYTF	TGTGCCAGCATCCTCCAAGACGATAGTAACTATGGCTACACCTTC
TRBV20-1	NA	NA	TRBJ2-7	CSANPGRVPYEQYF	TGCAGTGCTAATCCCGGCAGGGTTCCCTACGAGCAGTACTTC
TRBV20-1	TRBD1	NA	TRBJ1-1	CSAKSGQPIAEAFF	TGCAGTGCTAAATCGGGACAGCCGATCGCTGAAGCTTTCTTT
TRBV20-1	NA	few	TRBJ2-7	CSAASGSYEQYF	TGCAGTGCGGCGAGTGGGTCCTACGAGCAGTACTTC
TRBV6-2/TRBV6-3	TRBD1	NA	TRBJ2-7	CASRDRGHEQYF	TGTGCCAGCAGAGACAGGGGTCACGAGCAGTACTTC
TRBV5-8	NA	NA	TRBJ2-3	CASSKQGEGDTQYF	TGTGCCAGCAGCAAACAGGGTGAAGGAGATACGCAGTATTTT
TRBV7-2	NA	NA	TRBJ2-3	CASSISGASDTQYF	TGTGCCAGCAGCATTAGTGGGGCGTCAGATACGCAGTATTTT
TRBV6-2/TRBV6-3	NA	NA	TRBJ2-7	CASSGITGEQYF	TGTGCCAGCAGTGGGATTACAGGGGAGCAGTACTTC
TRBV20-1	NA	NA	TRBJ2-3	CSARGGGSDTQYF	TGCAGTGCTAGAGGCGGTGGCTCAGATACGCAGTATTTT
TRBV7-9	TRBD1	once	TRBJ2-7	CASSLGPGQGRSYEQYF	TGTGCCAGCAGCTTAGGCCCCGGACAGGGGAGATCCTACGAGCAGTACTTC
TRBV2	TRBD2	NA	TRBJ2-7	CASSREGGTSYEQYF	TGTGCCAGCAGTCGGGAGGGCGGGACCTCCTACGAGCAGTACTTC
TRBV7-2	TRBD1	NA	TRBJ2-7	CASSADRGHYEQYF	TGTGCCAGCAGCGCAGACAGGGGGCACTACGAGCAGTACTTC
TRBV18	NA	few	TRBJ2-7	CASSRGINRKGVLYEQYF	TGTGCCAGCTCGCGTGGGATCAACAGGAAGGGGGTCCTTTACGAGCAGTACTTC